A selection of T cell receptor beta chains follows, all from one sample in a study of graft-versus-host responses after intestinal transplantation. Their antigens remain unidentified. Profiled with immunoSEQ multiplex PCR; TCRdb holds only in-frame clones, not every one. The data hold 85,000 to 90,000 clones, with roughly four fifths observed a single time. The starting material was unstimulated CD8+ T cells sorted from spleen or lymph node cells, obtained before intestinal transplant. The receptors shown here come from a human donor who received an intestinal transplant. The CDR3 runs from the conserved cysteine through the conserved F or W. D genes are given only for firm matches. Rows give clone size only sometimes, using once, few, many, or a class for an expanded clone.

j_gene | abundance | v_gene | d_gene | CDR3nt | CDR3aa
TRBJ2-2 | NA | TRBV7-9 | TRBD2 | TGTGCCAGCAGACCCCGGACTAGTGATATCGGGGAGCTGTTTTTT | CASRPRTSDIGELFF
TRBJ2-7 | once | TRBV27 | NA | TGTGCCAGCAGTCTGGGGGGCTCCTACGAGCAGTACTTC | CASSLGGSYEQYF
TRBJ2-5 | NA | TRBV7-9 | NA | TGTGCCAGCAGCTTAACCCCCCTAGCGCCAGGTCAGGAGACCCAGTACTTC | CASSLTPLAPGQETQYF
TRBJ1-6 | once | TRBV7-6 | TRBD1 | TGTGCCAGCAGCTCCACAGGGGATAATTCACCCCTCCACTTT | CASSSTGDNSPLHF
TRBJ2-2 | NA | TRBV4-1 | NA | TGCGCCAGCAGCCAAGAAACTAGGAACACCGGGGAGCTGTTTTTT | CASSQETRNTGELFF
TRBJ2-3 | NA | TRBV9 | TRBD2 | TGTGCCAGCAGCGCCCCGGGACTAGCGGCCACAGATACGCAGTATTTT | CASSAPGLAATDTQYF
TRBJ1-2 | NA | TRBV10-3 | TRBD1 | TGTGCCATCAGTGATCCGGACAGGGCAATCTATGGCTACACCTTC | CAISDPDRAIYGYTF
TRBJ1-4 | NA | TRBV6-5 | NA | TGTGCCAGCAGTGAATATGAAAAACTGTTTTTT | CASSEYEKLFF
TRBJ2-1 | NA | TRBV6-5 | TRBD2 | TGTGCCAGCAGTTTGGGGGGGGTAAACAATGAGCAGTTCTTC | CASSLGGVNNEQFF
TRBJ2-1 | NA | TRBV21-1 | NA | TGTGCCAGCAGCAAAGTTTCACTTTCTGGACAGGGAGGGAATGAGCAGTTCTTC | CASSKVSLSGQGGNEQFF
TRBJ1-1 | NA | TRBV5-1 | NA | TGCGCCAGCAGCTTGGCCAGCGTGTACACTGAAGCTTTCTTT | CASSLASVYTEAFF
TRBJ2-7 | NA | TRBV29-1 | TRBD2 | TGCAGCGTTGAAGATAACCGGGAGGGCCGCTACGAGCAGTACTTC | CSVEDNREGRYEQYF
TRBJ1-1 | NA | TRBV19 | NA | TGTGCCTCTAAGATGAACACTGAAGCTTTCTTT | CASKMNTEAFF
TRBJ2-3 | once | TRBV6-6 | NA | TGTGCCAGCAGTTGGCCGACAGTTAGCACAGATACGCAGTATTTT | CASSWPTVSTDTQYF
TRBJ2-2 | NA | TRBV6-1 | NA | TGTGCCTCACTAGGAGCTCCTAACACCGGGGAGCTGTTTTTT | CASLGAPNTGELFF
TRBJ2-3 | NA | TRBV4-1 | NA | TGCGCCAGCAGCCAAGATAGTAGACTTATGGATACGCAGTATTTT | CASSQDSRLMDTQYF
TRBJ2-7 | NA | TRBV4-1 | TRBD1 | TGCGCCAGCAGCCCGACAGGGTTCTACGAGCAGTACTTC | CASSPTGFYEQYF
TRBJ2-3 | once | TRBV19 | NA | TGTGCCAGCTCCCTAACCACAGATACGCAGTATTTT | CASSLTTDTQYF